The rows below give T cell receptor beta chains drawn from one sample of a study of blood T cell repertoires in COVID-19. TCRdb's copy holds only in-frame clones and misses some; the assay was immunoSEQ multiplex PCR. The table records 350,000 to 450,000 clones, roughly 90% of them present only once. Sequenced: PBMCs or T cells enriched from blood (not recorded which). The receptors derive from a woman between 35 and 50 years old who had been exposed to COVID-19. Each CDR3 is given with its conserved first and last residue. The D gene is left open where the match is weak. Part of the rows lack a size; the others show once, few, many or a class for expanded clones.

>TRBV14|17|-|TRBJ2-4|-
TGTGCCAGCAGCCAAGTCGGTTCAGGCTCGGCCAAAAACATTCAGTACTTC
CASSQVGSGSAKNIQYF
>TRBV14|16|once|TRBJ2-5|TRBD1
TGTGCCAGCAGCCCATATAGACAGGGTGTTGCCGAGACCCAGTACTTC
CASSPYRQGVAETQYF
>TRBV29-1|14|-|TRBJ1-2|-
TGCAGCGTTTCGGGGGGACTATCGAGTCATGGCTACACCTTC
CSVSGGLSSHGYTF
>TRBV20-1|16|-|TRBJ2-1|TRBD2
TGCAGTGCCAGTTCCAAGGGACTAGCGGGGATCAATGAGCAGTTCTTC
CSASSKGLAGINEQFF
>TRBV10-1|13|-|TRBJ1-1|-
TGCGCCAGCAGTGAGTCAAGGAAGGCAGGAGCTTTCTTT
CASSESRKAGAFF
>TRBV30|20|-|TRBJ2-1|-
TGTGCCTGGAGTGTAAGACCCGGGACCGCTGGGCGAGGGAGGTACAATGAGCAGTTCTTC
CAWSVRPGTAGRGRYNEQFF
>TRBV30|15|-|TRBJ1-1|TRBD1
TGTGCCTGGAGTGCCCGCAAGGGGGCGGGCACTGAAGCTTTCTTT
CAWSARKGAGTEAFF
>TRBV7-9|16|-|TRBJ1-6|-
TGTGCCAGCAGCCGAGGAGGAGCAGGTGGGAATTCACCCCTCCACTTT
CASSRGGAGGNSPLHF
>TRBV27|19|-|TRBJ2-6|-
TGTGCCAGCAGTTTTCTTGGGGGCAGGGAAAATTCTGGGGCCAACGTCCTGACTTTC
CASSFLGGRENSGANVLTF
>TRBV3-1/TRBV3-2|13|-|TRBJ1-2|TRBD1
TGTGCCAGCAGCCAATCGGGACAGGTCGGCTACACCTTC
CASSQSGQVGYTF
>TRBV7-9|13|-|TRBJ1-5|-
TGTGCCAGCAGCTTAGGCGCAGGGCAGCCCCAGCATTTT
CASSLGAGQPQHF
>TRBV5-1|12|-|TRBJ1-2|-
TGCGCCAGCAGCTTGGGAGAGGGCGGCTACACCTTC
CASSLGEGGYTF
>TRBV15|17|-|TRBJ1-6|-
TGTGCCACCAGCACAACAATACAGGGATCCTATAATTCACCCCTCCACTTT
CATSTTIQGSYNSPLHF
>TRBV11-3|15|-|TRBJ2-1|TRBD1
TGTGCCAGCAGCCCTTTGGGGGGGACAGGGGGCGAGCAGTTCTTC
CASSPLGGTGGEQFF
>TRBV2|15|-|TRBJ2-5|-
TGTGCCAGCAGTGAAAAGGGGAGGCCTCAAGAGACCCAGTACTTC
CASSEKGRPQETQYF
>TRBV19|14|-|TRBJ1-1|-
TGTGCCAGTAGTATAGGAGGGAAGAACACTGAAGCTTTCTTT
CASSIGGKNTEAFF
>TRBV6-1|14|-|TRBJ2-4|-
TGTGCCAGCAGTGAAGTCGGTGTAATAAACATTCAGTACTTC
CASSEVGVINIQYF
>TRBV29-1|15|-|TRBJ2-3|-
TGCAGCGTTGAAGGGGCAGTCGTAGTGGGAGATACGCAGTATTTT
CSVEGAVVVGDTQYF
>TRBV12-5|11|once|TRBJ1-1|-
TGTGCTAGTGGTTTGGGAGGGGAAGCTTTCTTT
CASGLGGEAFF
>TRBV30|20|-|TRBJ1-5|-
TGTGCCTGGAGTACTCCGCGGGGAGGGCCGATACTCTTGGACGTTCAGCCCCAGCATTTT
CAWSTPRGGPILLDVQPQHF
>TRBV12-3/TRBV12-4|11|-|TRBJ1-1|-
TGTGCCAGCAGATCAAACACTGAAGCTTTCTTT
CASRSNTEAFF
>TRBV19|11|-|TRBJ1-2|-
TGTGCCAGTAGTGCGGGGAAGTACTACACCTTC
CASSAGKYYTF
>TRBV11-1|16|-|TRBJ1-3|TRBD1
TGTGCCAGCAGCACCGGACAGGGGGACTCTGGAAACACCATATATTTT
CASSTGQGDSGNTIYF
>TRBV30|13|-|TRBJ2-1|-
TGTGCCTGGAACGGCCTAGCTTCCAGTGAGCAGTTCTTC
CAWNGLASSEQFF
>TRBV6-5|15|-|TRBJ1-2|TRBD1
TGTGCCAGCAGTAGAGAGGGACAGCCAACGGATGGCTACACCTTC
CASSREGQPTDGYTF
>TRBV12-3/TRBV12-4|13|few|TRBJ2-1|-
TGTGCCAGCAGTTTAGCAGGGGTGGAAAAGCAGTTCTTC
CASSLAGVEKQFF
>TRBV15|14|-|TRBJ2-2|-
TGTGCCACCGGGGGGACGGTGAACACCGGGGAGCTGTTTTTT
CATGGTVNTGELFF
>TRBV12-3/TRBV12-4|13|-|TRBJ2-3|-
TGTGCCAGCATCGGACTTGACACAGATACGCAGTATTTT
CASIGLDTDTQYF
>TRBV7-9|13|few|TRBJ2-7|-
TGTGCCAGCAGCTTAACGGGGGTTAGCGAGCAGTACTTC
CASSLTGVSEQYF
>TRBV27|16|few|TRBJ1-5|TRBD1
TGTGCCAGCAGATTTACCGCGGGACAGGGGGCTCAGCCCCAGCATTTT
CASRFTAGQGAQPQHF
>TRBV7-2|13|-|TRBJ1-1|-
TGTGCCAGCAGCTTACTTACGGGATTTGAAGCTTTCTTT
CASSLLTGFEAFF
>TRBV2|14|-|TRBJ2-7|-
TGTGCCAGCAGTGTGAGGGAGGACACCTACGAGCAGTACTTC
CASSVREDTYEQYF
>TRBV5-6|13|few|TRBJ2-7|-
TGTGCCAGCAGTTCAGGGAGGTCCTACGAGCAGTACTTC
CASSSGRSYEQYF
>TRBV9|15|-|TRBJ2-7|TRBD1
TGTGCCAGCAGCGACCGGGACAGGGGTATTAGCGAGCAGTACTTC
CASSDRDRGISEQYF
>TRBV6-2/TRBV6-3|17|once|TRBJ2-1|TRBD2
TGTGCCAGCAACCCCCCGGGACTAGCGGGAGGGTCCGGTGAGCAGTTCTTC
CASNPPGLAGGSGEQFF
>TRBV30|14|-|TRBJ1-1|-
TGTGCCTGGAGAGAACTAGGTAACAGACCTGAAGCTTTCTTT
CAWRELGNRPEAFF
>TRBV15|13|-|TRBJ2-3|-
TGTGCCACCAAAGCTACCGGCACAGATACGCAGTATTTT
CATKATGTDTQYF
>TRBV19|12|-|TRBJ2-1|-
TGTGCCAGTAGTACAGGCGGGCCTGAGCAGTTCTTC
CASSTGGPEQFF
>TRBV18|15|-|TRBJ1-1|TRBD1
TGTGCCAGCTCACCATCAATATCAGGGGGCAATGAAGCTTTCTTT
CASSPSISGGNEAFF
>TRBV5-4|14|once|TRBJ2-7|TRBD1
TGTGCCAGCAGCCCCGGGACAGGAACCTACGAGCAGTACTTC
CASSPGTGTYEQYF
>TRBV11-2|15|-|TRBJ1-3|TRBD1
TGTGCCAGCAGCCCGGACAGGGGAATTAGGAACACCATATATTTT
CASSPDRGIRNTIYF
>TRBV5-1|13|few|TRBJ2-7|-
TGCGCCAGCAGCTTGGACAGCACCTACGAGCAGTACTTC
CASSLDSTYEQYF
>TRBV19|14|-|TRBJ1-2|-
TGTGCCAGCCTCTCGGGGTGGGCGACGGATGGCTACACCTTC
CASLSGWATDGYTF
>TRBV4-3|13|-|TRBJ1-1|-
TGCGCCAGCAGCCAAGAGACGGGCACTGAAGCTTTCTTT
CASSQETGTEAFF
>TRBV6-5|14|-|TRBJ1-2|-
TGTGCCAGCAGCCCCTGGGACACTGGTTATGGCTACACCTTC
CASSPWDTGYGYTF
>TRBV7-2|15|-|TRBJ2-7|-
TGTGCCAGCAGAACCGGGACTGTGGAAACCTACGAGCAGTACTTC
CASRTGTVETYEQYF
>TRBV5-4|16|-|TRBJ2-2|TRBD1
TGTGCCAGCAGCTCCCGGACAGGGGGAAGACCCGGGGAGCTGTTTTTT
CASSSRTGGRPGELFF
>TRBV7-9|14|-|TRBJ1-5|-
TGTGCCAGCAGCTTTCGTGGGGGGGGGCAGCCCCAGCATTTT
CASSFRGGGQPQHF
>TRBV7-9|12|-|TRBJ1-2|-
TGTGCCAGCAGCTTGGGGGGTTATGGCTACACCTTC
CASSLGGYGYTF
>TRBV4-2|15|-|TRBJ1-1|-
TGTGCCAGCAGCCAAGTACTGGGGGGTAGGACTGAAGCTTTCTTT
CASSQVLGGRTEAFF
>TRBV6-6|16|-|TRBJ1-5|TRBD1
TGTGCCAGCAGTCGAATGGGACAGGATAGCAATCAGCCCCAGCATTTT
CASSRMGQDSNQPQHF
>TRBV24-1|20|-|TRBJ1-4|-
TGTGCCACCAGTGATTTCCGGGGAGGGGTACACAGTGCTGTTAATGAAAAACTGTTTTTT
CATSDFRGGVHSAVNEKLFF
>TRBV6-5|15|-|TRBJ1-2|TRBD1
TGTGCCAGCAGTCGACAGGGCCAGGCTAACTATGGCTACACCTTC
CASSRQGQANYGYTF
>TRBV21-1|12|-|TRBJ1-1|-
TGTGCCAGCAGCAGGCAGGACAGGAGAGCTTTCTTT
CASSRQDRRAFF
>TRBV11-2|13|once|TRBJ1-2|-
TGTGCCAGCAGCCGCGGCCCTAACTATGGCTACACCTTC
CASSRGPNYGYTF
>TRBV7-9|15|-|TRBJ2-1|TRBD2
TGTGCCAGCAGCGAGGGACTAGCGGGAGTCGGGGAGCAGTTCTTC
CASSEGLAGVGEQFF
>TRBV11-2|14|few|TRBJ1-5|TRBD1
TGTGCCAGCAGCTCACAGGGGACTAATCAGCCCCAGCATTTT
CASSSQGTNQPQHF